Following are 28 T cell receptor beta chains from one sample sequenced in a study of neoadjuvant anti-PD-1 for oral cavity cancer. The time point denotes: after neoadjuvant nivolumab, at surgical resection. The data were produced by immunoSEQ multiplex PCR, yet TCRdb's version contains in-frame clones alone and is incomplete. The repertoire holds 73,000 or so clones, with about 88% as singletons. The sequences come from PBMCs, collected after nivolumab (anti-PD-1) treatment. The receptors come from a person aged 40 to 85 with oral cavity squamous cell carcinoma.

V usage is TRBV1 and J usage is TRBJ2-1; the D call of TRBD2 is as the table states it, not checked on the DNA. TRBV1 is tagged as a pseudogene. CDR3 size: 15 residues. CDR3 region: CTSHTGGTPTTEQFF. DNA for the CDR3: TGCACCAGCCACACAGGAGGGACCCCTACAACGGAGCAGTTCTTC.

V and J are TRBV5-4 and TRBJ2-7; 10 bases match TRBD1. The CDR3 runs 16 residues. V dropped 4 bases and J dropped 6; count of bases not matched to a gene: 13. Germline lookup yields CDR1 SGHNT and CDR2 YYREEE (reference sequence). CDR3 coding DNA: TGTGCCAGCAGCGGCGGGGGGACAGGGGAGGGGCTCGAGCAGTACTTC. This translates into CASSGGGTGEGLEQYF.

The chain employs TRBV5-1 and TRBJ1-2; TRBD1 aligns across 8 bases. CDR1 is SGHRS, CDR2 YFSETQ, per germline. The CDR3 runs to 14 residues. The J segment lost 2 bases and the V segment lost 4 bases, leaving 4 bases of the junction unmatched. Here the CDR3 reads CASSRTGTNYGYTF. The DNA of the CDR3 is TGCGCCAGCAGCCGGACAGGGACAAACTATGGCTACACCTTC. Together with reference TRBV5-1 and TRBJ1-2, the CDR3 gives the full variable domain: KAGVTQTPRYLIKTRGQQVTLSCSPISGHRSVSWYQQTPGQGLQFLFEYFSETQRNKGNFPGRFSGRQFSNSRSEMNVSTLELGDSALYLCASSRTGTNYGYTFGSGTRLTVV.

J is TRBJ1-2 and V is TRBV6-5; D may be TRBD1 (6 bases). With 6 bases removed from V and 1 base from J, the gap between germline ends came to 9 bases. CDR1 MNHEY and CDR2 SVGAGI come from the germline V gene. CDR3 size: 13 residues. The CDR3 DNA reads TGTGCCAGCAGACTGGACAGTAACTATGGCTACACCTTC. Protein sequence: CASRLDSNYGYTF.

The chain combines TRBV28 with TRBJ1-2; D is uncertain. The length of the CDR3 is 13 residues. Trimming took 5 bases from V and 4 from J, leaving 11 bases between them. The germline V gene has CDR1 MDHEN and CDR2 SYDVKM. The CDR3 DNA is TGTGCCAGCAGTACAACTAGCTTCTATGGCTACACCTTC. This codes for CASSTTSFYGYTF.

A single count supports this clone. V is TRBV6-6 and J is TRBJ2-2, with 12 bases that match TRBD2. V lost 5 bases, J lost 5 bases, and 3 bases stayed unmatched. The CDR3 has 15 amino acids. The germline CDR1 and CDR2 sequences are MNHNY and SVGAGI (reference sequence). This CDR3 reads CASSRLAGETGELFF. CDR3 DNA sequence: TGTGCCAGCAGTCGACTAGCGGGAGAGACCGGGGAGCTGTTTTTT.

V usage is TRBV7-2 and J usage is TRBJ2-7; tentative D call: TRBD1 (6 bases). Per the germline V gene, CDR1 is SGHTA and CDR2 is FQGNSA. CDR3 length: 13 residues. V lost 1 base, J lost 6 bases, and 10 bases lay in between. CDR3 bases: TGTGCCAGCAGCTTAGGAAACAGGGTCGAGCAGTACTTC. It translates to CASSLGNRVEQYF.

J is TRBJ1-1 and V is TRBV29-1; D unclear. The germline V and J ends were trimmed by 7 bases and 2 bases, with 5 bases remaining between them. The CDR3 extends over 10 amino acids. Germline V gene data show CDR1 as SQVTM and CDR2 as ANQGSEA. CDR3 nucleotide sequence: TGCAGCGCCAAAAACACTGAAGCTTTCTTT. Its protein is CSAKNTEAFF.

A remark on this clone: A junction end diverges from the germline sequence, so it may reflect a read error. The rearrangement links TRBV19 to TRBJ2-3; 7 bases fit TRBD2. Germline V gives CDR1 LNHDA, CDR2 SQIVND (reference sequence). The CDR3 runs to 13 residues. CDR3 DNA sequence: TGTGCCAGTAGTATGACTAGCAGAGATACGCAGTATTTT. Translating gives CASSMTSRDTQYF.

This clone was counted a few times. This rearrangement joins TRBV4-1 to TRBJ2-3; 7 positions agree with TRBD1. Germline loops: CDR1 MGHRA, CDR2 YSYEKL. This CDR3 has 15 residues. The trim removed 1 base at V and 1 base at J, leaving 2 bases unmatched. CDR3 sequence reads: CASSQVGGGTDTQYF. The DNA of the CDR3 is TGCGCCAGCAGCCAAGTAGGGGGCGGCACAGATACGCAGTATTTT.

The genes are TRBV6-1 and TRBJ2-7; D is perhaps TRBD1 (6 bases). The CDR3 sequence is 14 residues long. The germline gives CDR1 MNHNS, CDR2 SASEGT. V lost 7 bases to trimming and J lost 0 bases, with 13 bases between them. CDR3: CASTTTGISYEQYF. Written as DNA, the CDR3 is TGTGCCAGCACGACCACAGGGATCTCCTACGAGCAGTACTTC.

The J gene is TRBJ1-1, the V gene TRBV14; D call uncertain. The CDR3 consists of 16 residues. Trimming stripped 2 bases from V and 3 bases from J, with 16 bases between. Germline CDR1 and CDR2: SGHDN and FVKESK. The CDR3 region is CASSQYLDVRDTEAFF. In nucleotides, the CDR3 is TGTGCCAGCAGCCAATACCTCGACGTGAGAGACACTGAAGCTTTCTTT.

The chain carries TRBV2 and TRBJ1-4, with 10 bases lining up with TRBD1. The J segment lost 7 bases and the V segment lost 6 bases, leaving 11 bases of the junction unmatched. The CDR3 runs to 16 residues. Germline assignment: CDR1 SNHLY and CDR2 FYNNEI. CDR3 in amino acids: CASSLDRGRGGEKLFF. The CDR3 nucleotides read TGTGCCAGCAGCCTCGACAGGGGGCGCGGCGGTGAAAAACTGTTTTTT.

In DNA form, the CDR3 reads TGTGCCAGCAGCTTTGGGTTTACAGGGGGCGCGAGAGTCGGCTATGGCTACACCTTC. It codes for CASSFGFTGGARVGYGYTF. This chain joins TRBV7-9 and TRBJ1-2, with 9 nucleotides matching TRBD1. This CDR3 is 19 amino acids long. Germline lookup yields CDR1 SEHNR and CDR2 FQNEAQ (reference sequence). Germline trimming cut 3 bases from V and 4 bases from J; bases unmatched to any gene: 18.

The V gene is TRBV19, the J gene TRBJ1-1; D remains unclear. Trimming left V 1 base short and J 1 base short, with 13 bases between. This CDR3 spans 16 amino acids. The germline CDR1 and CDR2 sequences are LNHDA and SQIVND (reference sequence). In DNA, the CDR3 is TGTGCCAGTAGTATAGTAGCCAACGGAAAGAACACTGAAGCTTTCTTT. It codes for CASSIVANGKNTEAFF.

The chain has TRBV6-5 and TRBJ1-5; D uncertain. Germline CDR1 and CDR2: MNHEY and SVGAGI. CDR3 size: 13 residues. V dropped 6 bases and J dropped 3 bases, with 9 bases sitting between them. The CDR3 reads CASSRSYNQPQHF. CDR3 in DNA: TGTGCCAGCAGCCGTTCCTACAATCAGCCCCAGCATTTT.

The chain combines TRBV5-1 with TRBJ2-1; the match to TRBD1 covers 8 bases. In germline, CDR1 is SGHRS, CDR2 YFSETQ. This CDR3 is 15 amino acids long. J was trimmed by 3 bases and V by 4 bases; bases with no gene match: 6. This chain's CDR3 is CASSPGDRFYNEQFF. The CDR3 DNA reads TGCGCCAGCAGCCCCGGGGACAGGTTCTACAATGAGCAGTTCTTC.

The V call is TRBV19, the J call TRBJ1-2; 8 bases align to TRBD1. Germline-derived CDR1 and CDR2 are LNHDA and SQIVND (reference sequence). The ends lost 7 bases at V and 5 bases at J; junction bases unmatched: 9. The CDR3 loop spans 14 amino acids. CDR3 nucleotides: TGTGCCAGTACCAAGGACAGGGAAGGGTATGGCTACACCTTC. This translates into CASTKDREGYGYTF.

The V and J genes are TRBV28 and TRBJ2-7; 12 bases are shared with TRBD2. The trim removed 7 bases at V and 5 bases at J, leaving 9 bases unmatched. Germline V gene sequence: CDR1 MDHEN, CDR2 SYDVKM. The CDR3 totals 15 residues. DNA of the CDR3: TGTGCCAGCACCGCGACTAGCGGGAGAAATAACGAGCAGTACTTC. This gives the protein CASTATSGRNNEQYF.

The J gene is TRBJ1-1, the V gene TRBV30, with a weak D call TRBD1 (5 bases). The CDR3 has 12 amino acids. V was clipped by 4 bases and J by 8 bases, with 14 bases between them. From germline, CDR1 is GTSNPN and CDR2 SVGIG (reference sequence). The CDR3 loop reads CAWNPHRGEAFF. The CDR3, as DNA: TGTGCCTGGAATCCTCACCGGGGGGAAGCTTTCTTT.

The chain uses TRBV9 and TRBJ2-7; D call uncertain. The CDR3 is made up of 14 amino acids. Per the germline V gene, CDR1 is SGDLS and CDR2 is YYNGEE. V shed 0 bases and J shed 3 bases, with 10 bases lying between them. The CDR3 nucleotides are TGTGCCAGCAGCGTAGGGTTCGGGCTCTACGAGCAGTACTTC. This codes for CASSVGFGLYEQYF.

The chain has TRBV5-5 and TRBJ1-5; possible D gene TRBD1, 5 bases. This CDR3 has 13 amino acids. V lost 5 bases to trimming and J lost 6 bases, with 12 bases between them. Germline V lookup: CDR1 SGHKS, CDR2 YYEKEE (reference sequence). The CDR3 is CASRGEFTQPQHF. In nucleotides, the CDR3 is TGTGCCAGCAGGGGGGAGTTTACTCAGCCCCAGCATTTT.

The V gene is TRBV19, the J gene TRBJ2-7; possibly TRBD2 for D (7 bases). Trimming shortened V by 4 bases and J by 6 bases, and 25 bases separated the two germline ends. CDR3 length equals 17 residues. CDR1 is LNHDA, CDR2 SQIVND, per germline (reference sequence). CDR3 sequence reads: CASSTKPGGGLGAEQYF. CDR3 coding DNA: TGTGCCAGTAGTACCAAACCGGGCGGGGGCTTAGGTGCCGAGCAGTACTTC.

CDR3: CAWRPEGETQYF. In DNA, the CDR3 is TGTGCCTGGCGCCCGGAGGGGGAGACCCAGTACTTC. This chain uses TRBV30 with TRBJ2-5; D might be TRBD2 (6 bases). V lost 5 bases, J lost 5 bases, and 12 bases lay in between. Germline CDR1 and CDR2: GTSNPN and SVGIG (reference sequence). The CDR3 covers 12 residues.

The CDR3 region is CASSFQGHTEAFF. CDR3 bases: TGTGCCAGCAGCTTTCAGGGACACACTGAAGCTTTCTTT. This sequence joins TRBV5-6 and TRBJ1-1, with D perhaps matching TRBD1 (5 bases). The CDR3 is made up of 13 amino acids. V lost 2 bases and J 3 bases, leaving 8 bases between the germline ends. Per germline, CDR1 SGHDT and CDR2 YYEEEE.

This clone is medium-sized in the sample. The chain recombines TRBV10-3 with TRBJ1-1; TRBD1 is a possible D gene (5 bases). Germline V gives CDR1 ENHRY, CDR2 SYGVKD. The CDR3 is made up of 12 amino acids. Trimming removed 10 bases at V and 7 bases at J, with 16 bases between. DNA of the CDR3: TGTGCCACCCACGACGGGGGGAGTGAAGCTTTCTTT. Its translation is CATHDGGSEAFF.

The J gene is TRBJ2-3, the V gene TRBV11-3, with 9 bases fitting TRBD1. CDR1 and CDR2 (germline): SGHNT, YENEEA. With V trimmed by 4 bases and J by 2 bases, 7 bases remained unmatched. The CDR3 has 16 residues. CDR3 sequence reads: CASSSGTGLFTDTQYF. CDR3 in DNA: TGTGCCAGCAGCTCCGGGACAGGGTTATTCACAGATACGCAGTATTTT.

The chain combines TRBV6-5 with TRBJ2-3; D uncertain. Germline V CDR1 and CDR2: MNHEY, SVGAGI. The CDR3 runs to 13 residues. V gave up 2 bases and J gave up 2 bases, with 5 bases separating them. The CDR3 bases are TGTGCCAGCAGTTACACTCACACAGATACGCAGTATTTT. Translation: CASSYTHTDTQYF.